This T cell receptor beta chain is drawn from a study of cytomegalovirus exposure and HLA in healthy donors. Germline CDR1 is SGDLS and CDR2 is YYNGEE. This CDR3 contains 14 residues. V lost 0 bases and J lost 2, with 6 bases in between. Though nominally healthy at sampling, donors likely had unrecorded immune exposures. The PCR made use of 60 Vbeta and 13 Jbeta primers. The protocol was immunoSEQ multiplex PCR, while the TCRdb copy is restricted to in-frame clones and leaves out a portion. This table holds nearly 95,000 clones, 75% to 80% found once. The J gene is TRBJ2-1, the V gene TRBV9; D gene uncertain. The sequencing sample was made of PBMCs. The sequence was obtained from a woman aged 40-49 years in good health and CMV-seronegative. This CDR3 reads CASSVVTAYNEQFF. CDR3 bases: TGTGCCAGCAGCGTAGTAACAGCCTACAATGAGCAGTTCTTC.